This passage covers 26 T cell receptor beta chains from one sample sequenced in a study of shared clonotypes between healthy human individuals. Clones were read by immunoSEQ multiplex PCR, and TCRdb kept only the in-frame ones, dropping some. The data contain some 1.4 million clones, roughly 95% of them singletons. Material for sequencing was naive CD4+ T cells sorted from blood. Subset meaning: CD45RA+ positively selected. The receptors were gathered from a man under 40 in good health.

The chain uses TRBV7-2 and TRBJ2-1; TRBD2 matches at 9 bases. Losses at the gene ends were 3 bases for V and 15 bases for J; bases not matched to a gene: 9. Germline V lookup: CDR1 SGHTA, CDR2 FQGNSA. CDR3 size: 13 residues. CDR3 nucleotides: TGTGCCAGCAGCTTTTTTGGCGGGAGGGTCCTGTTCTTC. Translation gives CASSFFGGRVLFF.

The sample holds one count of this clone. V and J are TRBV19 and TRBJ2-1; possible D gene TRBD1, 6 bases. This CDR3 region has 15 residues. Trimming took off 10 bases at V and 3 bases at J, with 19 bases between the two ends. From germline, CDR1 is LNHDA and CDR2 SQIVND (reference sequence). CDR3 DNA sequence: TGTGCCACCAGTAGTACCTCAGGGGACTACAATGAGCAGTTCTTC. Amino acids: CATSSTSGDYNEQFF. Supplemented by reference TRBV19 and TRBJ2-1, the full variable domain reads DGGITQSPKYLFRKEGQNVTLSCEQNLNHDAMYWYRQDPGQGLRLIYYSQIVNDFQKGDIAEGYSVSREKKESFPLTVTSAQKNPTAFYLCATSSTSGDYNEQFFGPGTRLTVL.

The CDR3 protein is CASSKTSGATTYEQYF. The CDR3 region has the DNA TGTGCCAGTAGTAAGACTAGCGGGGCTACCACCTACGAGCAGTACTTC. The V call is TRBV19, the J call TRBJ2-7; 11 bases fit TRBD2. The V segment lost 4 bases and the J segment 2 bases; nucleotides outside the gene matches: 7. The length of the CDR3 is 16 residues. Germline lookup yields CDR1 LNHDA and CDR2 SQIVND (reference sequence).

J is TRBJ2-5 and V is TRBV28, with 9 bases aligning to TRBD1. There are 17 residues in the CDR3. V was clipped by 5 bases and J by 4 bases; unmatched bases: 14. Germline V gives CDR1 MDHEN, CDR2 SYDVKM. The CDR3 spells CASSTRDRGTLRETQYF. DNA of the CDR3: TGTGCCAGCAGTACCCGCGACAGGGGGACTCTTCGAGAGACCCAGTACTTC.

The V call is TRBV2, the J call TRBJ2-1; 11 nucleotides align to TRBD2. The CDR3 runs to 17 residues. Per the germline V gene, CDR1 is SNHLY and CDR2 is FYNNEI. V shed 6 bases and J 7 bases; nucleotides not matched to a gene: 14. The CDR3 reads CASRNRLLAGDLNEQFF. In DNA form, the CDR3 reads TGTGCCAGCAGGAATCGCCTACTAGCGGGAGATTTAAATGAGCAGTTCTTC.

The V and J genes are TRBV7-9 and TRBJ2-7, with TRBD1 matching 8 bases. Germline V gives CDR1 SEHNR, CDR2 FQNEAQ (reference sequence). The CDR3 is 14 residues long. After removal of 3 bases from V and 1 base from J, the junction contained 2 bases not matched to a gene. Here the CDR3 reads CASSFGTGSYEQYF. The CDR3, as DNA: TGTGCCAGCAGCTTCGGGACAGGATCCTACGAGCAGTACTTC. Full variable domain (rest looked up from reference TRBV7-9 and TRBJ2-7): DTGVSQNPRHKITKRGQNVTFRCDPISEHNRLYWYRQTLGQGPEFLTYFQNEAQLEKSRLLSDRFSAERPKGSFSTLEIQRTEQGDSAMYLCASSFGTGSYEQYFGPGTRLTVT.

The V and J genes are TRBV6-1 and TRBJ1-1; D perhaps matches TRBD1 (5 bases). The CDR3 sequence is 14 residues long. CDR1 is MNHNS, CDR2 SASEGT, per germline. Trimming stripped 6 bases from V and 4 bases from J, with 15 bases between. CDR3 DNA: TGTGCCAGCAGAAACGGGGGGGAAAGCACTGAAGCTTTCTTT. Encoded protein: CASRNGGESTEAFF.

The rearrangement links TRBV28 to TRBJ1-1, with D tentatively TRBD1 (5 bases). Trimming shortened V by 4 bases and J by 1 base, and 16 bases separated the two germline ends. This CDR3 is 16 amino acids long. CDR1 and CDR2 (germline): MDHEN, SYDVKM. The CDR3 region is CASSSSAAGTNTEAFF. The DNA of the CDR3 is TGTGCCAGCAGTTCCTCCGCTGCCGGGACGAACACTGAAGCTTTCTTT.

DNA for the CDR3: TGTGCCAGCAGCTTTCTTCGGCAAGAGACCCAGTACTTC. Translating it yields CASSFLRQETQYF. This chain joins TRBV11-2 and TRBJ2-5, with D unclear. The CDR3 has 13 residues. Germline V gene sequence: CDR1 SGHAT, CDR2 FQNNGV. V gave up 3 bases and J gave up 2 bases, with 7 bases separating them. The whole variable domain, filled in from reference TRBV11-2 and TRBJ2-5, reads EAGVAQSPRYKIIEKRQSVAFWCNPISGHATLYWYQQILGQGPKLLIQFQNNGVVDDSQLPKDRFSAERLKGVDSTLKIQPAKLEDSAVYLCASSFLRQETQYFGPGTRLLVL.

The chain recombines TRBV28 with TRBJ2-1; D gene unclear. CDR1 and CDR2 from the germline V gene are MDHEN and SYDVKM. The ends were cut back, 5 bases at V and 10 bases at J, with 15 bases in the middle. The CDR3 is 13 residues long. The chain's CDR3 is CASSTMAPEEQFF. DNA of the CDR3: TGTGCCAGCAGTACAATGGCCCCCGAGGAGCAGTTCTTC. The whole variable domain, remainder taken from reference TRBV28 and TRBJ2-1, is DVKVTQSSRYLVKRTGEKVFLECVQDMDHENMFWYRQDPGLGLRLIYFSYDVKMKEKGDIPEGYSVSREKKERFSLILESASTNQTSMYLCASSTMAPEEQFFGPGTRLTVL.

CDR3 in DNA: TGCGCCAGCAGTTCCTATCCTAGCGGCCCCACAGATACGCAGTATTTT. It translates to CASSSYPSGPTDTQYF. This chain connects TRBV10-2 to TRBJ2-3; 7 nucleotides line up with TRBD2. This CDR3 is 16 amino acids long. Germline lookup yields CDR1 WSHSY and CDR2 SAAADI. V shed 5 bases and J 2 bases; nucleotides not matched to a gene: 10.

Of note for this clone: The same CDR3 is also encoded by other DNA sequences in this sample. This sequence joins TRBV5-1 and TRBJ2-1; 7 bases are a match to TRBD2. V gave up 1 base and J gave up 0 bases; unmatched junction bases: 1. This CDR3 comprises 15 residues. From germline, CDR1 is SGHRS and CDR2 YFSETQ. CDR3 nucleotides: TGCGCCAGCAGCTTGAGCGGGACCTCCTACAATGAGCAGTTCTTC. Encoded protein: CASSLSGTSYNEQFF.

The rearrangement links TRBV7-6 to TRBJ2-5; 11 bases are a match to TRBD1. V trimming: 5 bases; J trimming: 5 bases; junction bases outside the gene matches: 7. Looked up from germline, CDR1 is SGHVS and CDR2 is FNYEAQ. The CDR3 sequence is 15 residues long. Here the CDR3 DNA reads TGTGCCAGCAGCGAAGGACAGGGGGCTTTTGAGACCCAGTACTTC. Protein: CASSEGQGAFETQYF.

The count of this clone is one. The sample has other DNA sequences that encode this CDR3 too. J is TRBJ2-5 and V is TRBV7-9; either TRBD1 or TRBD2 may fit D (5 bases each). This CDR3 has 13 amino acids. Germline lookup yields CDR1 SEHNR and CDR2 FQNEAQ (reference sequence). Between the trimmed V and J ends, which lost 2 bases and 5 bases, there was a span of 9 bases. CDR3 region: CASSLSGRETQYF. DNA of the CDR3: TGTGCCAGCAGCTTATCGGGACGGGAGACCCAGTACTTC.

The chain recombines TRBV9 with TRBJ2-7; a possible D gene is TRBD1 (5 bases). This CDR3 contains 15 residues. V was pared by 0 bases and J by 4 bases, with 14 bases between. Germline V gives CDR1 SGDLS, CDR2 YYNGEE. The CDR3 DNA follows: TGTGCCAGCAGCGTAGCTTGGACACAAGATTACGAGCAGTACTTC. Residues: CASSVAWTQDYEQYF.

V usage is TRBV10-3 and J usage is TRBJ2-7, with 8 bases that match TRBD1. The CDR3 runs 13 residues. After removal of 7 bases from V and 0 bases from J, the junction contained 2 bases not matched to a gene. CDR1 is ENHRY, CDR2 SYGVKD, per germline. This CDR3 is CAINTGGSYEQYF. The DNA for the CDR3 is TGTGCCATCAATACAGGGGGCTCCTACGAGCAGTACTTC.

V gene TRBV5-4 combines with J gene TRBJ2-7; the D gene could be TRBD1 or TRBD2 (6 bases each). The germline gives CDR1 SGHNT, CDR2 YYREEE (reference sequence). The CDR3 is 14 amino acids. V lost 1 base, J lost 0 bases, and 8 bases lay in between. The CDR3 DNA is TGTGCCAGCAGCTTGAAGGGGGGCTCCTACGAGCAGTACTTC. Its protein product is CASSLKGGSYEQYF. The variable domain in full, with the rest retrieved from reference TRBV5-4 and TRBJ2-7, is ETGVTQSPTHLIKTRGQQVTLRCSSQSGHNTVSWYQQALGQGPQFIFQYYREEENGRGNFPPRFSGLQFPNYSSELNVNALELDDSALYLCASSLKGGSYEQYFGPGTRLTVT.

This clone was found once. The CDR3 DNA reads TGTGCCAGCAGCGTAGATCCAGGGGCAGTAACCGGGGAGCTGTTTTTT. Translation gives CASSVDPGAVTGELFF. The rearrangement joins TRBV9 to TRBJ2-2; D perhaps matches TRBD1 (6 bases). V was pared by 0 bases and J by 5 bases, with 14 bases between. The CDR3 is 16 residues long. Germline V CDR1 and CDR2: SGDLS, YYNGEE.

The chain links TRBV10-3 to TRBJ2-5; perhaps TRBD1 as D (6 bases). V gave up 0 bases and J gave up 4 bases, with 15 bases separating them. Germline CDR1 reads ENHRY; CDR2 reads SYGVKD. The CDR3 covers 16 residues. This chain's CDR3 is CAISESNAGTLETQYF. The DNA for the CDR3 is TGTGCCATCAGTGAGTCCAACGCCGGGACACTAGAGACCCAGTACTTC.

The chain uses TRBV5-1 and TRBJ1-5, with TRBD1 identical over 11 bases. Germline V lookup: CDR1 SGHRS, CDR2 YFSETQ. V lost 4 bases to trimming and J lost 3 bases; unmatched junction nucleotides: 6. The CDR3 extends over 16 amino acids. The CDR3 region is CASSPGQGGNNQPQHF. DNA for the CDR3: TGCGCCAGCAGCCCGGGACAGGGGGGAAACAATCAGCCCCAGCATTTT.

V is TRBV28 and J is TRBJ2-3; 10 bases match TRBD2. Germline V gives CDR1 MDHEN, CDR2 SYDVKM. V shed 6 bases, J shed 0 bases, and the junction held 15 bases outside the gene matches. The length of the CDR3 is 19 residues. The chain's CDR3 is CASSPFWTSGPTSTDTQYF. The CDR3 region has the DNA TGTGCCAGCAGCCCTTTCTGGACTAGCGGCCCAACTAGCACAGATACGCAGTATTTT. The full variable domain, in which reference TRBV28 and TRBJ2-3 provide the parts outside the CDR3, is DVKVTQSSRYLVKRTGEKVFLECVQDMDHENMFWYRQDPGLGLRLIYFSYDVKMKEKGDIPEGYSVSREKKERFSLILESASTNQTSMYLCASSPFWTSGPTSTDTQYFGPGTRLTVL.

Notes on this clone: At the DNA level, this CDR3 is encoded by other sequences in the same sample as well. This rearrangement joins TRBV5-1 to TRBJ2-5, with TRBD2 matching 7 bases. The junction had 9 bases not matched to a gene; V was cut back by 3 bases and J by 4 bases. CDR1 is SGHRS and CDR2 is YFSETQ in the germline V gene. CDR3 length: 15 amino acids. CDR3 nucleotides: TGCGCCAGCAGCTCTACCGGGACGGGGGGAGAGACCCAGTACTTC. This encodes CASSSTGTGGETQYF.

The chain uses TRBV7-2 and TRBJ2-1; 7 bases line up with TRBD1. The germline V gene has CDR1 SGHTA and CDR2 FQGNSA. V shed 3 bases, J shed 8 bases, and the junction held 7 bases outside the gene matches. The CDR3 covers 14 residues. The CDR3 nucleotides are TGTGCCAGCAGCTTCACATACAGGGGTGATGAGCAGTTCTTC. Residues: CASSFTYRGDEQFF.

The chain recombines TRBV28 with TRBJ2-1, with unresolved D. The CDR3 loop spans 14 amino acids. The germline V gene encodes CDR1 MDHEN and CDR2 SYDVKM. V lost 8 bases and J 10 bases, leaving 21 bases between the germline ends. The CDR3, as DNA: TGTGCCAGCTCGTGGCGGAGTTGGCCCGCAGAGCAGTTCTTC. Translating gives CASSWRSWPAEQFF.

V usage is TRBV28 and J usage is TRBJ1-5, with TRBD1 identical over 7 bases. The CDR3 is 16 residues long. The germline V gene encodes CDR1 MDHEN and CDR2 SYDVKM. Trimming cost V 6 bases and J 4 bases; bases outside gene matches: 12. This CDR3 is CASSQETGASNQPQHF. The DNA for the CDR3 is TGTGCCAGCAGCCAAGAAACAGGGGCGAGTAATCAGCCCCAGCATTTT.

The chain links TRBV28 to TRBJ1-5; tentatively, D is TRBD1 (5 bases). Germline loops: CDR1 MDHEN, CDR2 SYDVKM. CDR3 length: 15 amino acids. Deletions cut 6 bases from V and 5 bases from J, with 17 bases between. Written as DNA, the CDR3 is TGTGCCAGCAGGACTACCCCAGGGATCGATCAGCCCCAGCATTTT. Its protein is CASRTTPGIDQPQHF.